This TCR beta chain was sequenced during a study of cytomegalovirus exposure and HLA in healthy donors. At the level of the study: Earlier sequencing of about 179 million T cells yielded roughly 100 million unique TCR beta sequences.

The CDR3 extends over 14 amino acids. The V end was cut by 0 bases, the J end by 3 bases, with 8 bases between. Germline CDR1 is SGHRS and CDR2 is YFSETQ. The study's findings and limits: The dataset shows that most TCR sequences were rare, while some public TCRs occurred in many donors. Listed as cytomegalovirus-associated were 150 to 200 TCR beta chains. A later analysis reportedly found fewer N-insertions in an Asian-associated ancestry cluster than the roughly 680-donor mean.

The PCR contained 60 Vbeta and 13 Jbeta primers. The assay was immunoSEQ multiplex PCR, and TCRdb's table has in-frame clones only and misses some. Altogether 150,000 or so clones are present, about four fifths being singletons, with the ten largest covering 4% to 5%. To note about this clone: What it binds is not known.

The chain joins TRBV5-1 to TRBJ2-3; D unclear. The sequenced material came from PBMCs. The sequence came from a woman between 18 and 30 years old in good health and CMV-seropositive. The DNA for the CDR3 is TGCGCCAGCAGCTTGGTATATCGTACAGATACGCAGTATTTT. Translating gives CASSLVYRTDTQYF.